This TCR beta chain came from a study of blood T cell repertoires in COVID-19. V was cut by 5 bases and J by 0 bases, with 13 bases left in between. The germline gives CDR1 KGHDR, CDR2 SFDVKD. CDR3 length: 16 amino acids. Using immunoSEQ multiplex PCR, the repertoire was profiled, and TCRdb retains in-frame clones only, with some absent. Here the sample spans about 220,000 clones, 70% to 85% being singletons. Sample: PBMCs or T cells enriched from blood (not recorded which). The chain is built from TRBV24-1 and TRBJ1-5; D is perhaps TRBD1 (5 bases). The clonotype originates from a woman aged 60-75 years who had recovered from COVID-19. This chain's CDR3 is CATSGLQGSSNQPQHF. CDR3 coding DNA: TGTGCCACCAGTGGCCTTCAGGGCAGTAGCAATCAGCCCCAGCATTTT.